This T cell receptor (beta chain) was documented in a study of T-cell reconstitution after alpha-beta-depleted transplantation in children. This clonotype was observed a handful of times. Its target is unknown. Study observations and caveats: One year post-transplant, T-cell counts and diversity were largely derived from T cells produced anew.

Construction of the TCRbeta library involved unique molecular identifiers. MiXCR, applied by TCRdb to the PCR reads, yields one record per CDR3 protein. Here the sample spans about 980,000 distinct CDR3 sequences, roughly 31% being singletons. This CDR3 comprises 17 residues. V gave up 0 bases and J gave up 2 bases, with 15 bases separating them. Germline CDR1 MNHNS, CDR2 SASEGT. This TCR was recovered from a boy younger than two who had a stem cell transplant for SCID, so the T cells may come from the graft donor. The chain joins TRBV6-1 to TRBJ2-3, with D uncertain. Source: PBMCs, mostly from graft donor cells, taken 360 days after TCRalphabeta/CD19-depleted stem cell transplant. The CDR3 nucleotides read TGTGCCAGCAGTGAAGCGCCGGGTTTAAGGTACACAGATACGCAGTATTTT. It translates to CASSEAPGLRYTDTQYF.